These 16 T cell receptor beta chains were all obtained from the same sample, sequenced in a study of T cells after yellow fever vaccination. TCRdb reprocessed the 5' RACE reads via MiXCR and lists one record per CDR3 protein. The sample lists a few hundred thousand distinct CDR3 sequences, 10% to 15% occurring once. The source was CD4+ T cells sorted from PBMCs, collected 45 days after the yellow fever booster vaccination. The receptors were sampled from a man under 40 who received the YFV17D yellow fever vaccine.

The rearrangement uses TRBV12-3 or TRBV12-4 and TRBJ2-3; D not resolved. With 3 bases removed from V and 5 bases from J, the gap between germline ends came to 12 bases. This CDR3 has 14 amino acids. Here the CDR3 reads CASSFGRERDTQYF. The CDR3 region has the DNA TGTGCCAGCAGTTTCGGTCGTGAACGAGATACGCAGTATTTT.

Only a few counts were recorded for this clonotype. The V call is TRBV12-3 or TRBV12-4, the J call TRBJ2-7; 10 bases agree with TRBD1. V shed 6 bases, J shed 2 bases, and the junction held 4 bases outside the gene matches. This CDR3 is built from 14 residues. CDR3 sequence: CASRGQGKTYEQYF. In nucleotides, the CDR3 is TGTGCCAGCAGGGGACAGGGGAAGACCTACGAGCAGTACTTC.

Regarding this clonotype: Compared with germline, one end of the junction differs, possibly owing to a read error. The rearrangement links TRBV12-3 or TRBV12-4 to TRBJ2-3; 7 nucleotides agree with TRBD2. The CDR3 has 18 amino acids. CDR3 nucleotide sequence: TGTGCCCGCAGTTTATCCCTGGATAGCGGGCCTAGCACAGATACGCAGTATTTT. Translating gives CARSLSLDSGPSTDTQYF.

Ten or more counts support this clonotype. The CDR3 DNA reads as TGTGCCAGCAGCTATACAGGGATGGAGACCCAGTACTTC. Translating gives CASSYTGMETQYF. V is TRBV7-6 and J is TRBJ2-5; a possible D gene is TRBD1 (6 bases). This CDR3 is 13 amino acids long. Germline lookup yields CDR1 SGHVS and CDR2 FNYEAQ. Trimming shortened V by 4 bases and J by 5 bases, and 11 bases separated the two germline ends.

This clonotype was detected ten times or more. The chain carries TRBV5-5 and TRBJ2-3; D is ambiguous. The germline CDR1 and CDR2 sequences are SGHKS and YYEKEE (reference sequence). Trimming stripped 4 bases from V and 3 bases from J, with 9 bases between. The CDR3 extends over 13 amino acids. CDR3: CASSLSSTDTQYF. DNA of the CDR3: TGTGCCAGCAGCCTAAGTTCAACAGATACGCAGTATTTT. The full variable domain, in which reference TRBV5-5 and TRBJ2-3 provide the parts outside the CDR3, is DAGVTQSPTHLIKTRGQQVTLRCSPISGHKSVSWYQQVLGQGPQFIFQYYEKEERGRGNFPDRFSARQFPNYSSELNVNALLLGDSALYLCASSLSSTDTQYFGPGTRLTVL.

This clonotype was seen a handful of times. This rearrangement joins TRBV5-1 to TRBJ2-5; D is perhaps TRBD1 (5 bases). V lost 2 bases, J lost 2 bases, and 13 bases lay in between. This CDR3 is 15 amino acids long. Germline V gene sequence: CDR1 SGHRS, CDR2 YFSETQ. CDR3 region: CASSFQGANQETQYF. In DNA, the CDR3 is TGCGCCAGCAGCTTTCAGGGCGCCAATCAAGAGACCCAGTACTTC. Complete variable domain (other parts from reference TRBV5-1 and TRBJ2-5): KAGVTQTPRYLIKTRGQQVTLSCSPISGHRSVSWYQQTPGQGLQFLFEYFSETQRNKGNFPGRFSGRQFSNSRSEMNVSTLELGDSALYLCASSFQGANQETQYFGPGTRLLVL.

The V gene is TRBV4-2, the J gene TRBJ1-5; a weak D match, TRBD1 (6 bases). The CDR3 extends over 14 amino acids. CDR1 and CDR2 (germline): LGHNA, YNFKEQ. V was pared by 1 base and J by 6 bases, with 10 bases between. CDR3 loop: CASSQGAGAQPQHF. The CDR3 bases are TGTGCCAGCAGCCAAGGTGCAGGGGCTCAGCCCCAGCATTTT.

This chain uses TRBV5-1 with TRBJ1-1, with a tentative D call TRBD1 (6 bases). CDR3 length: 17 residues. Germline CDR1 and CDR2: SGHRS and YFSETQ. Trimming pared 2 bases from V and 4 bases from J, leaving 21 bases between. The DNA for the CDR3 is TGCGCCAGCAGCTTCGACGCAGGGGCGGTTGGGGGCACTGAAGCTTTCTTT. Translating it yields CASSFDAGAVGGTEAFF.

This clonotype has a handful of counts. This sequence joins TRBV5-6 and TRBJ2-1; 16 nucleotides align to TRBD2. The CDR3 has 17 residues. Losses at the gene ends were 3 bases for V and 10 bases for J; bases not matched to a gene: 10. CDR1 SGHDT and CDR2 YYEEEE come from the germline V gene. The chain's CDR3 is CASSSEGLAGGGEEQFF. Here the CDR3 DNA reads TGTGCCAGCAGCTCCGAGGGACTAGCGGGAGGGGGAGAAGAGCAGTTCTTC. Full variable domain (outside the CDR3, taken from reference TRBV5-6 and TRBJ2-1): DAGVTQSPTHLIKTRGQQVTLRCSPKSGHDTVSWYQQALGQGPQFIFQYYEEEERQRGNFPDRFSGHQFPNYSSELNVNALLLGDSALYLCASSSEGLAGGGEEQFFGPGTRLTVL.

The CDR3 DNA follows: TGCAGCGCCATCGCCCCCTCCTACGAGCAGTACTTC. Protein product: CSAIAPSYEQYF. The chain has TRBV29-1 and TRBJ2-7; D is uncertain. The CDR3 length is 12 residues. The V gene's germline CDR1 is SQVTM and CDR2 ANQGSEA. Trimming removed 7 bases from V and 0 bases from J, with 10 bases in between.

This clonotype was recorded at least ten times. The V gene is TRBV12-3 or TRBV12-4, the J gene TRBJ2-3; D gene ambiguous. V lost 5 bases and J lost 6, with 6 bases in between. The CDR3 consists of 11 residues. CDR3 sequence (DNA): TGTGCCAGCAGTCAAGGGGATACGCAGTATTTT. Translated: CASSQGDTQYF.

DNA of the CDR3: TGTGCCAGCAGCTTGGGAGCGGGAGGGCCAGCCTACGAGCAGTACTTC. Encoded protein: CASSLGAGGPAYEQYF. The chain links TRBV7-2 to TRBJ2-7; TRBD2 aligns across 10 bases. Germline loops: CDR1 SGHTA, CDR2 FQGNSA. The CDR3 spans 16 residues. Losses at the gene ends were 3 bases for V and 2 bases for J; bases not matched to a gene: 7.

This clonotype came up a few times. A read error may account for a junction end that differs from germline. The V and J genes are TRBV20-1 and TRBJ2-2; D not certain. The CDR3 spans 15 residues. Per germline, CDR1 DFQATT and CDR2 SNEGSKA (reference sequence). In nucleotides, the CDR3 is TGCAGTGCCACTGACTCGCCCCTGAACAGCGGGGAGCTGTTTTTT. It translates to CSATDSPLNSGELFF.

This clonotype was recorded a few times. The chain has TRBV4-3 and TRBJ2-7; 10 bases map to TRBD2. Trimming took 0 bases from V and 5 from J; bases not matched to a gene: 10. The CDR3 covers 17 residues. The germline V gene has CDR1 LGHNA and CDR2 YSLEER. As DNA, the CDR3 is TGCGCCAGCAGCCAAGATGGGGCTAGCGGGAGTAATGACGAGCAGTACTTC. This gives the protein CASSQDGASGSNDEQYF.

This clonotype has more than one count but fewer than ten. The J gene is TRBJ1-1, the V gene TRBV5-1, with D perhaps matching TRBD1 (6 bases). The germline V and J ends were trimmed by 4 bases and 5 bases, with 12 bases remaining between them. In germline, CDR1 is SGHRS, CDR2 YFSETQ. The CDR3 is 13 residues long. The CDR3 loop reads CASSPGGGTEAFF. Written as DNA, the CDR3 is TGCGCCAGCAGCCCTGGGGGCGGGACTGAAGCTTTCTTT.

Here the CDR3 reads CASSHRPGPVFF. The CDR3 region has the DNA TGTGCCAGCAGCCACCGGCCAGGGCCCGTGTTCTTC. V and J are TRBV7-7 and TRBJ2-1, with a possible D match to TRBD1 (5 bases). CDR3 length equals 12 residues. V shed 5 bases and J shed 15 bases, with 17 bases lying between them. Looked up from germline, CDR1 is SSHAT and CDR2 is FNYEAQ (reference sequence). Full variable domain (missing parts from reference TRBV7-7 and TRBJ2-1): GAGVSQSPRYKVTKRGQDVTLRCDPISSHATLYWYQQALGQGPEFLTYFNYEAQPDKSGLPSDRFSAERPEGSISTLTIQRTEQRDSAMYRCASSHRPGPVFFGPGTRLTVL.